This TCR beta chain was obtained from a study of T cells in women clearing cervical HPV infection. Study-level information: Case blood was drawn a median approximately 21 weeks after lesion detection. Study observations and caveats: Richness plus V gene abundances separated cases from controls with AUC approximately 0.78.

This CDR3 is 15 amino acids long. CDR1 SGHRS and CDR2 YFSETQ come from the germline V gene. V lost 4 bases to trimming and J lost 2 bases; unmatched junction nucleotides: 3. Prevalent HPV16 infections were excluded; only incident single HPV16 infections included. As concerns this clone: Its antigen is as yet unknown. The CDR3 end falls 3 residues outside the read, so it is completed with the germline J gene.

Clones were read by immunoSEQ multiplex PCR, and TCRdb kept only the in-frame ones, dropping some. The specimen's table records about 35,000 clones. The chain is built from TRBV5-1 and TRBJ2-5, with TRBD2 matching over 12 bases. The sample consisted of blood buffy coat. The clonotype was recovered from a woman aged 18 to 75 with a cervical HPV16 infection that either progressed to CIN3+ or cleared (not recorded which). The sequenced part of the CDR3 DNA is TGCGCCAGCAGCAAAACTAGCGGGAGGCAAGAGACC. This codes for CASSKTSGRQET. The full CDR3 protein is CASSKTSGRQETQYF.